Sequencing of this TCR beta chain was carried out in a study of T cell repertoires in cytomegalovirus infection. Across the whole study: Signatures in public TCR beta sequences pointed to both CMV infection and matching HLA type.

Broader study findings: Pooled public TCR beta family frequency picked out CMV carriers with the relevant HLA.

Notes on this clonotype: Its specificity is not known.

TCRdb called the reads again in MiXCR, with one record for every CDR3 protein. The data show approximately 500,000 distinct CDR3 sequences, around 27% seen once. Trimming removed 10 bases at V and 8 bases at J, with 12 bases between. Germline lookup yields CDR1 MDHEN and CDR2 SYDVKM. The CDR3 is 12 residues long. This receptor was identified in a human donor in good health (CMV status not recorded). Some clones in this sample may be carry-over from other donors' samples. Source material: PBMCs. This chain links TRBV28 with TRBJ1-6, with D possibly being TRBD1 (6 bases). CDR3 region: CATRQVDSPLHF. Written as DNA, the CDR3 is TGTGCCACACGACAGGTGGATTCACCCCTCCACTTT.